The text below deals with one TCR beta chain. Authors' methods: Reference gene primer amplification gave nucleated cell count estimates. The method was immunoSEQ multiplex PCR; TCRdb's version includes in-frame clones alone and lacks a portion of them. That table gives V, J and clone size, and the DNA gave D and trimming. The sample consists of roughly 140,000 clones, around four fifths of them appearing once. The data were taken from a study of blood T cell repertoires in COVID-19. Study-level information: Sources were T cells, B-cell-depleted T cells, or PBMCs; the material itself was cDNA or gDNA.

V shed 6 bases and J 2 bases; nucleotides not matched to a gene: 9. The germline V gene has CDR1 LNHDA and CDR2 SQIVND (reference sequence). There are 15 residues in the CDR3. This TCR was recovered from a human donor in a cohort sampled during active COVID-19. The V call is TRBV19, the J call TRBJ2-5; 7 bases line up with TRBD1. Sequenced: peripheral blood. The CDR3 sequence: CASSLPGTEQETQYF. The CDR3 DNA reads as TGTGCCAGTAGCCTACCGGGGACAGAGCAAGAGACCCAGTACTTC.